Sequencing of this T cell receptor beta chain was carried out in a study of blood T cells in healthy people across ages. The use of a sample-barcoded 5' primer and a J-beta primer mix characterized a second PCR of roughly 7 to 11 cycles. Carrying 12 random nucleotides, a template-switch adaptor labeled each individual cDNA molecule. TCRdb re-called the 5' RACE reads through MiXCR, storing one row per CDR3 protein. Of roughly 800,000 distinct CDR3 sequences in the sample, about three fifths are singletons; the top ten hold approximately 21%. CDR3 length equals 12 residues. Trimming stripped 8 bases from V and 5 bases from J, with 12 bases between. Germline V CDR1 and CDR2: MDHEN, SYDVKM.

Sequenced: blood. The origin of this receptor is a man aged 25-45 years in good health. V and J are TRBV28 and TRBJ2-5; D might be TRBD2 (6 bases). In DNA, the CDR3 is TGTGCCAGCCACCGGGCGGGGGAGACCCAGTACTTC. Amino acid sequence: CASHRAGETQYF.